The entry below gives a single T cell receptor beta chain sequence along with its context. The antigen is unknown. This entry belongs to a study of OX40 agonist ivuxolimab in advanced cancers. For the study at large: Patients in dose escalation had liver, melanoma, kidney or head and neck cancers. Antecedent anti-PD-1, anti-PD-L1 or anti-CTLA-4 therapy was permissible, with under 50% having received some. Study conclusions and caveats: There was clonal expansion of CD4+ and CD8+ blood T cells by week 6 at 0.1 to 3.0 mg/kg. Also showing low normalized T-cell clonal expansion were some of the nonresponders.

Using immunoSEQ multiplex PCR, the repertoire was profiled, and TCRdb retains in-frame clones only, with some absent. The table lists more than 80,000 clones, roughly nine tenths of them singletons. Trimming cost V 5 bases and J 3 bases; bases outside gene matches: 12. Germline CDR1 MGHDK, CDR2 SYGVNS. The CDR3 has 18 residues. This specimen consisted of CD4+ or CD8+ T cells sorted from blood, obtained in a trial of the OX40 agonist ivuxolimab. The source is an adult with an advanced solid tumor such as melanoma, head and neck, liver or kidney cancer. The V call is TRBV25-1, the J call TRBJ1-5, with 11 bases identical to TRBD1. The DNA for the CDR3 is TGTGCCAGCAGTCATACGGGACAGGGGGAAAGGATCAATCAGCCCCAGCATTTT. Protein product: CASSHTGQGERINQPQHF.